A single sample is the source of the 19 T cell receptor beta chains below, sequenced in a study of beta chain features in type 1 diabetes. Findings and limits, study-wide: Type 1 diabetes patients showed a moderate but significant shortening of TCRB CDR3s in all four CD4+ subsets.

Sequenced material consisted of expressed TCRB transcripts (all of the isolated RNA was reverse transcribed). TCRdb's copy holds only in-frame clones and misses some; the assay was immunoSEQ multiplex PCR. Of roughly 240,000 clones listed, about 23% are singletons. These TCRs are of unknown antigen specificity. Sample: naive CD4+ T cells from blood. The receptor source for this set is a woman aged 30 to 39 with type 1 diabetes.

The chain links TRBV11-1 to TRBJ2-2; perhaps TRBD1 as D (6 bases). V was cut by 6 bases and J by 1 base, with 12 bases left in between. Germline-derived CDR1 and CDR2 are SGHAT and FQDESV (reference sequence). This CDR3 comprises 15 residues. This CDR3 is CASRSGTLNTGELFF. The CDR3 bases are TGTGCCAGCAGGTCCGGGACACTGAACACCGGGGAGCTGTTTTTT. Filled out from reference TRBV11-1 and TRBJ2-2, the complete variable domain reads EAEVAQSPRYKITEKSQAVAFWCDPISGHATLYWYRQILGQGPELLVQFQDESVVDDSQLPKDRFSAERLKGVDSTLKIQPAELGDSAMYLCASRSGTLNTGELFFGEGSRLTVL.

This clone occurred a few times. The chain combines TRBV30 with TRBJ1-5; 10 nucleotides match TRBD1. The CDR3 is 15 amino acids. The germline V gene has CDR1 GTSNPN and CDR2 SVGIG (reference sequence). The trim removed 3 bases at V and 4 bases at J, leaving 6 bases unmatched. In nucleotides, the CDR3 is TGTGCCTGGAGACGACAGGGGGCCTGGAATCAGCCCCAGCATTTT. Its translation is CAWRRQGAWNQPQHF.

CDR3 loop: CASSQGHRETQYF. The CDR3 region has the DNA TGCGCCAGCAGCCAGGGACACAGAGAGACCCAGTACTTC. The chain is built from TRBV4-1 and TRBJ2-5; D possibly corresponds to TRBD1 (6 bases). This CDR3 is built from 13 residues. V lost 3 bases, J lost 4 bases, and 9 bases lay in between. Germline-derived CDR1 and CDR2 are MGHRA and YSYEKL.

J is TRBJ2-7 and V is TRBV19; TRBD2 agrees at 11 bases. V shed 6 bases and J 7 bases; nucleotides not matched to a gene: 11. Germline V gene sequence: CDR1 LNHDA, CDR2 SQIVND (reference sequence). The CDR3 is 15 residues long. CDR3 loop: CASRIQLAGAAEQYF. The DNA of the CDR3 is TGTGCCAGTAGGATACAACTAGCGGGAGCAGCGGAGCAGTACTTC.

CDR3 in DNA: TGTGCCGTTGGTGCCGAGGGAGTCTATGGCTACACCTTC. Translation: CAVGAEGVYGYTF. The chain carries TRBV28 and TRBJ1-2; D is uncertain. Trimming shortened V by 11 bases and J by 4 bases, and 17 bases separated the two germline ends. The CDR3 loop spans 13 amino acids. Germline V gives CDR1 MDHEN, CDR2 SYDVKM.

The V gene is TRBV28, the J gene TRBJ1-2; no clear D. V gave up 1 base and J gave up 7 bases, with 7 bases separating them. The CDR3 spans 12 residues. Per germline, CDR1 MDHEN and CDR2 SYDVKM. In DNA, the CDR3 is TGTGCCAGCAGTTTATTAGAACGTGGCTACACCTTC. This codes for CASSLLERGYTF.

The chain couples TRBV28 to TRBJ2-7, with D possibly matching TRBD1 (6 bases). The CDR3 contains 12 residues. Trimming pared 5 bases from V and 4 bases from J, leaving 9 bases between. Germline assignment: CDR1 MDHEN and CDR2 SYDVKM. The CDR3 coding sequence is TGTGCCAGCAGTGGGGGCGGGTACGAGCAGTACTTC. Translating gives CASSGGGYEQYF. The variable domain in full, with the rest retrieved from reference TRBV28 and TRBJ2-7, is DVKVTQSSRYLVKRTGEKVFLECVQDMDHENMFWYRQDPGLGLRLIYFSYDVKMKEKGDIPEGYSVSREKKERFSLILESASTNQTSMYLCASSGGGYEQYFGPGTRLTVT.

This clone was counted a few times. CDR3 sequence: CASSPRSVGELFF. As DNA, the CDR3 is TGTGCCAGCAGCCCCCGCTCGGTCGGGGAGCTGTTTTTT. The rearrangement uses TRBV5-4 and TRBJ2-2; the D is unclear. The V gene lost 4 bases and the J gene lost 7 bases, with 11 bases spanning the gap. Germline V gene sequence: CDR1 SGHNT, CDR2 YYREEE (reference sequence). This CDR3 region has 13 residues.

This rearrangement joins TRBV6-9 to TRBJ1-2, with D hard to call. Trimming took 5 bases from V and 2 from J, leaving 15 bases between them. Germline V lookup: CDR1 MNHGY, CDR2 SVAAGI. The CDR3 has 15 residues. The CDR3 coding sequence is TGTGCCAGCAGTGAACCACTAAGGGAGAACTATGGCTACACCTTC. Amino acid sequence: CASSEPLRENYGYTF.

This clone has just a few counts. The chain has TRBV4-2 and TRBJ2-3, with TRBD1 matching over 11 bases. Germline values: CDR1 LGHNA, CDR2 YNFKEQ. J lost 1 base, V lost 2 bases, and 14 bases had no gene match. The CDR3 spans 20 residues. The CDR3 here is CASSQYWGQGENKGTDTQYF. The CDR3, as DNA: TGTGCCAGCAGCCAATATTGGGGACAGGGGGAGAATAAGGGCACAGATACGCAGTATTTT.

A remark on this clone: The junction shows a germline mismatch at one end, possibly a read error. This chain uses TRBV15 with TRBJ2-7; 8 nucleotides align to TRBD1. Germline V lookup: CDR1 LNHNV, CDR2 YYDKDF (reference sequence). The CDR3 consists of 15 residues. The chain's CDR3 is CATSREDRDSDEQYF. The CDR3 nucleotides read TGTGCCACCAGCAGGGAGGACAGGGACTCCGACGAGCAGTACTTC.

V and J are TRBV5-1 and TRBJ2-5; tentative D call: TRBD1 (5 bases). The germline V gene has CDR1 SGHRS and CDR2 YFSETQ. The CDR3 runs 14 residues. The V and J ends lost 2 bases and 3 bases respectively, with 11 bases between them. The CDR3 spells CASSFAGLEETQYF. The DNA of the CDR3 is TGCGCCAGCAGCTTCGCAGGGTTGGAAGAGACCCAGTACTTC. Variable domain in full (rest from reference TRBV5-1 and TRBJ2-5): KAGVTQTPRYLIKTRGQQVTLSCSPISGHRSVSWYQQTPGQGLQFLFEYFSETQRNKGNFPGRFSGRQFSNSRSEMNVSTLELGDSALYLCASSFAGLEETQYFGPGTRLLVL.

The gene calls are TRBV5-4 and TRBJ2-5, with unresolved D. The germline CDR1 and CDR2 sequences are SGHNT and YYREEE (reference sequence). Trimming stripped 3 bases from V and 0 bases from J, with 6 bases between. The CDR3 runs 13 residues. The CDR3 loop reads CASSSQNQETQYF. CDR3 DNA sequence: TGTGCCAGCAGCTCGCAGAACCAAGAGACCCAGTACTTC.

V and J are TRBV9 and TRBJ1-1, with D possibly TRBD1 on 6 matching bases. V was shortened by 4 bases and J by 2 bases, with 12 bases between the two germline ends. This CDR3 region has 14 residues. The germline V gene encodes CDR1 SGDLS and CDR2 YYNGEE. The CDR3 nucleotides are TGTGCCAGCAGCTCCGGACAGTTTAACACTGAAGCTTTCTTT. It codes for CASSSGQFNTEAFF.

This clone turned up a few times. The V gene is TRBV29-1, the J gene TRBJ1-2; 7 nucleotides align to TRBD1. CDR3 size: 14 residues. Germline trimming cut 6 bases from V and 4 bases from J; bases unmatched to any gene: 11. CDR1 SQVTM and CDR2 ANQGSEA come from the germline V gene. Written as DNA, the CDR3 is TGCAGCGTCAATTTCTGGGACAGTCTCTATGGCTACACCTTC. As protein: CSVNFWDSLYGYTF.

This clone was picked up a small number of times. The rearrangement links TRBV6-6 to TRBJ1-2, with D maybe TRBD1 (6 bases). Germline assignment: CDR1 MNHNY and CDR2 SVGAGI (reference sequence). V lost 3 bases and J 2 bases, leaving 16 bases between the germline ends. The CDR3 has 16 residues. The CDR3 sequence is CASSYSAGASNYGYTF. The CDR3 DNA sequence: TGTGCCAGCAGTTATTCTGCGGGGGCAAGCAACTATGGCTACACCTTC.

This clone was seen a handful of times. V usage is TRBV29-1 and J usage is TRBJ1-2; possible D gene TRBD1, 5 bases. CDR3 length: 13 residues. Trimming pared 7 bases from V and 0 bases from J, leaving 12 bases between. The germline gives CDR1 SQVTM, CDR2 ANQGSEA. The CDR3 sequence: CSDDTGSNYGYTF. CDR3 nucleotide sequence: TGCAGCGACGATACAGGATCTAACTATGGCTACACCTTC.

This clone showed up just a few times. The J gene is TRBJ2-1, the V gene TRBV6-6, with TRBD1 matching over 7 bases. Germline lookup yields CDR1 MNHNY and CDR2 SVGAGI (reference sequence). The junction had 7 bases not matched to a gene; V was cut back by 6 bases and J by 5 bases. The CDR3 is 14 amino acids. The CDR3 loop reads CASRPTGSNNEQFF. The CDR3 region has the DNA TGTGCCAGCAGGCCGACAGGGTCAAACAATGAGCAGTTCTTC.

The J gene is TRBJ1-2, the V gene TRBV6-4; 10 bases agree with TRBD1. V was pared by 4 bases and J by 5 bases, with 4 bases of the junction left unmatched. Germline CDR1 MRHNA, CDR2 SNTAGT. The CDR3 length is 14 residues. CDR3 residues: CASSAGQGSYGYTF. The CDR3 DNA is TGTGCCAGCAGTGCGGGACAGGGGAGTTATGGCTACACCTTC.